One T cell receptor (beta chain) is described in this entry. Its antigen is as yet unknown. This sample is drawn from a study of breast tumors, draining lymph nodes, adjacent tissues. CDR1 and CDR2 from the germline V gene are MGHRA and YSYEKL. V dropped 6 bases and J dropped 1 base, with 13 bases sitting between them. The CDR3 runs to 15 residues. Samples came from axillary lymph nodes draining the breast cancer. The study's findings and limits: The data were judged consistent with most tumor T cells coming from lymph node and expanding in tumor. Tumor repertoires ranked between lymph nodes and nontumor tissue in diversity, with V and J gene preferences. Compared with basal-like, luminal-like tumors shared significantly more repertoire with nontumor tissue. That most tumor T cells come from lymph nodes remained unproven.

TCRdb analysed the multiplex PCR reads with MiXCR anew, one entry per CDR3 protein. The table has approximately 88,000 distinct CDR3 sequences, roughly 28% seen once; the top ten hold roughly 8.1%. The sequenced sample consisted of axillary lymph node tissue. V usage is TRBV4-1 and J usage is TRBJ1-5; D is ambiguous. This TCR was recovered from a female donor with breast cancer. Some clones in this sample may be carry-over from other donors' samples. CDR3 coding DNA: TGCGCCAGCAGGCCAGATTTAGGGAGCAATCAGCCCCAGCATTTT. This encodes CASRPDLGSNQPQHF.